This entry features one T cell receptor beta chain sequence. This sample was included in a study of blood T cell repertoires in COVID-19. Study in general: Collection of acute and convalescent COVID-19 samples took place in the United States, Italy and Spain. The analysed material was cDNA or gDNA that came from T cells, B-cell-depleted T cells, or PBMCs.

Germline V CDR1 and CDR2: SGDLS, YYNGEE. With 4 bases removed from V and 3 bases from J, the gap between germline ends came to 13 bases. This CDR3 contains 14 residues. Authors' processing steps: Researchers report that nucleated cell counts were estimated from reference gene primer amplification. Only in-frame clones appear in the TCRdb table, and some are missing; sequencing was by immunoSEQ multiplex PCR. V and J calls and clone size are as listed in that table; D and trimming were resolved from the DNA. This repertoire shows roughly 330,000 clones, around 83% found once; its top ten account for about 1.2%.

The sequence was collected from a woman aged 50 to 65 with acute or convalescent COVID-19. The chain is built from TRBV9 and TRBJ1-1; TRBD1 is a possible D gene (5 bases). Sequencing used peripheral blood. The CDR3 nucleotides read TGTGCCAGCAGCTTCCAGGGCGGGGACACTGAAGCTTTCTTT. It encodes CASSFQGGDTEAFF.